The text below deals with one T cell receptor (beta chain). The data are from a study of blood T cell repertoires in COVID-19. Whole-study context: Sites in the United States, Italy and Spain provided acute and convalescent COVID-19 samples.

Authors' data handling: Scientists estimated how many nucleated cells there were by amplifying reference gene primers. Repertoires were generated with immunoSEQ multiplex PCR, while TCRdb's copy carries only in-frame clones and drops some. Clone size and the V and J calls come from that table; the DNA yielded D and trimming. The sample includes around 130,000 clones, roughly 80% of them seen just once. This CDR3 spans 15 amino acids. Per the germline V gene, CDR1 is SGHAT and CDR2 is FQNNGV. Trimming cost V 5 bases and J 1 base, with 13 bases left between them. This TCR came from a woman in her fifties or sixties with acute or convalescent COVID-19. The sequencing input was peripheral blood. This chain uses TRBV11-2 with TRBJ2-3, with D possibly TRBD1 on 5 matching bases. This CDR3 reads CASSLRGQGTDTQYF. The CDR3 bases are TGTGCCAGCAGCCTTAGGGGTCAGGGCACAGATACGCAGTATTTT.